Below, 23 T cell receptor beta chains from the same sample are listed, as sequenced in a study of cytomegalovirus exposure and HLA in healthy donors. Vbeta (60) and Jbeta (13) primers were used in the PCR. TCRdb keeps only in-frame clones here, not all; method: immunoSEQ multiplex PCR. This table holds about 89,000 clones, approximately 76% found once. The sequencing input was PBMCs. These receptors all come from a male donor in good health and CMV-seronegative.

A single count supports this clone. The chain employs TRBV6-1 and TRBJ2-3; 10 positions agree with TRBD2. The V gene end was trimmed by 6 bases and the J gene end by 2 bases; junction bases not matched to a gene: 2. CDR1 is MNHNS and CDR2 is SASEGT in the germline V gene. CDR3 size: 14 residues. CDR3 in amino acids: CASRLAGLTDTQYF. The CDR3 coding sequence is TGTGCCAGCAGACTAGCGGGGCTCACAGATACGCAGTATTTT.

This chain uses TRBV7-2 with TRBJ1-4; the match to TRBD1 covers 9 bases. Germline lookup yields CDR1 SGHTA and CDR2 FQGNSA. This CDR3 contains 15 residues. V lost 6 bases and J lost 8; bases outside the gene matches: 10. The CDR3 DNA reads as TGTGCCAGCAGTAGAGGAGGACAGGGGACCGAAAAACTGTTTTTT. This codes for CASSRGGQGTEKLFF. Variable domain in full (rest from reference TRBV7-2 and TRBJ1-4): GAGVSQSPSNKVTEKGKDVELRCDPISGHTALYWYRQSLGQGLEFLIYFQGNSAPDKSGLPSDRFSAERTGGSVSTLTIQRTQQEDSAVYLCASSRGGQGTEKLFFGSGTQLSVL.

The chain employs TRBV9 and TRBJ1-2; 7 bases line up with TRBD1. The CDR3 loop spans 16 amino acids. Germline CDR1 and CDR2: SGDLS and YYNGEE. The V segment lost 4 bases and the J segment 8 bases; nucleotides outside the gene matches: 17. CDR3 residues: CASSFSVRGDSWGYTF. In DNA form, the CDR3 reads TGTGCCAGCAGCTTCAGTGTTAGGGGGGACAGCTGGGGCTACACCTTC.

This chain links TRBV7-9 with TRBJ1-1; TRBD1 agrees at 8 bases. Germline lookup yields CDR1 SEHNR and CDR2 FQNEAQ (reference sequence). V lost 5 bases to trimming and J lost 4 bases; unmatched junction nucleotides: 12. This CDR3 has 16 amino acids. CDR3 sequence (DNA): TGTGCCAGCAGCCCAACCTTCGGACAGGGAGGCACTGAAGCTTTCTTT. Its protein is CASSPTFGQGGTEAFF.

The CDR3 loop is CASSLWGEKLFF. CDR3 sequence (DNA): TGTGCCAGCAGTTTATGGGGCGAAAAACTGTTTTTT. The chain joins TRBV27 to TRBJ1-4, with D tentatively TRBD1 (5 bases). V gave up 1 base and J gave up 8 bases, with 5 bases separating them. CDR3 size: 12 residues. CDR1 and CDR2 (germline): MNHEY, SMNVEV (reference sequence).

The V gene is TRBV6-5, the J gene TRBJ2-7; 7 nucleotides match TRBD1. This CDR3 has 14 amino acids. V gave up 8 bases and J gave up 0 bases; unmatched junction bases: 7. Germline V gene data show CDR1 as MNHEY and CDR2 as SVGAGI. CDR3 loop: CASWGRQGSYEQYF. The CDR3, as DNA: TGTGCCAGCTGGGGGCGACAGGGCTCCTACGAGCAGTACTTC.

V gene TRBV7-9 combines with J gene TRBJ1-1; 7 positions match TRBD1. CDR1 SEHNR and CDR2 FQNEAQ come from the germline V gene (reference sequence). CDR3 length: 12 residues. Germline trimming cut 5 bases from V and 8 bases from J; bases unmatched to any gene: 5. This chain's CDR3 is CASSVGQEEAFF. The CDR3 nucleotides read TGTGCCAGCAGCGTCGGACAGGAAGAAGCTTTCTTT.

The chain recombines TRBV19 with TRBJ2-3; no firm D call. Looked up from germline, CDR1 is LNHDA and CDR2 is SQIVND (reference sequence). The CDR3 is 15 amino acids. Trimming removed 2 bases at V and 0 bases at J, with 9 bases between. As DNA, the CDR3 is TGTGCCAGTAGTATACTAGGAGCTAGCACAGATACGCAGTATTTT. This sequence encodes CASSILGASTDTQYF.

The V call is TRBV9, the J call TRBJ2-1; weak D call: TRBD1 (5 bases). The V end lost 4 bases, the J end lost 5 bases, and 19 bases lay between the germline ends. The CDR3 is 16 amino acids. The germline V gene encodes CDR1 SGDLS and CDR2 YYNGEE. The CDR3 nucleotides are TGTGCCAGCAGCCCCAAGGCAAGCCTAGGGGACAATGAGCAGTTCTTC. Amino acid sequence: CASSPKASLGDNEQFF.

This sequence joins TRBV10-2 and TRBJ2-1; 9 nucleotides match TRBD2. CDR1 is WSHSY and CDR2 is SAAADI in the germline V gene. This CDR3 is built from 17 residues. J lost 3 bases, V lost 1 base, and 7 bases had no gene match. CDR3 residues: CASSEWVTSGFYNEQFF. For the CDR3, the DNA is TGCGCCAGCAGTGAGTGGGTCACTAGCGGGTTCTACAATGAGCAGTTCTTC.

DNA for the CDR3: TGTGCCATCAGTGACCCCGGGAGTCTCCCCTACGAGCAGTACTTC. This gives the protein CAISDPGSLPYEQYF. The chain carries TRBV10-3 and TRBJ2-5, with D possibly matching TRBD2 (6 bases). The better agreement between TRBJ2-7 and the DNA end casts doubt on the J call. This CDR3 has 15 amino acids. Germline CDR1 is ENHRY and CDR2 is SYGVKD.

The J gene is TRBJ2-1, the V gene TRBV6-5; tentatively, D is TRBD1 (5 bases). The CDR3 runs 15 residues. Germline CDR1 and CDR2: MNHEY and SVGAGI. Trimming shortened V by 4 bases and J by 4 bases, and 14 bases separated the two germline ends. The CDR3 DNA follows: TGTGCCAGCAGTTGGGGCGGAGTACGGTACAATGAGCAGTTCTTC. It translates to CASSWGGVRYNEQFF.

In DNA, the CDR3 is TGTGCCAGCAGTTTTGCCTGGGGCCCCCAAGAGACCCAGTACTTC. This gives the protein CASSFAWGPQETQYF. The chain couples TRBV28 to TRBJ2-5, with a weak D call TRBD1 (5 bases). Deletions cut 3 bases from V and 1 base from J, with 12 bases between. CDR3 size: 15 residues. The V gene's germline CDR1 is MDHEN and CDR2 SYDVKM.

In the case of this clone: The sample contains more than one DNA sequence encoding this CDR3. The chain employs TRBV9 and TRBJ2-1; 9 nucleotides line up with TRBD1. The CDR3 runs to 15 residues. The junction had 1 base not matched to a gene; V was cut back by 3 bases and J by 0 bases. In germline, CDR1 is SGDLS, CDR2 YYNGEE. The CDR3 bases are TGTGCCAGCAGCGAGGGACAGGGCTCCTACAATGAGCAGTTCTTC. This translates into CASSEGQGSYNEQFF.

The rearrangement uses TRBV4-3 and TRBJ1-2; perhaps TRBD1 as D (5 bases). CDR1 is LGHNA, CDR2 YSLEER, per germline. Trimming stripped 1 base from V and 2 bases from J, with 20 bases between. The CDR3 consists of 18 residues. The CDR3 loop reads CASSQARDFPSFNYGYTF. The CDR3 region has the DNA TGCGCCAGCAGCCAAGCGAGGGACTTCCCATCTTTCAACTATGGCTACACCTTC.

The genes are TRBV28 and TRBJ1-6; no reliable D call. From germline, CDR1 is MDHEN and CDR2 SYDVKM. Trimming took 6 bases from V and 3 from J, leaving 9 bases between them. CDR3 length: 14 amino acids. The CDR3 reads CASRLGNYNSPLHF. CDR3 DNA: TGTGCCAGCAGACTCGGGAACTATAATTCACCCCTCCACTTT.

The genes are TRBV28 and TRBJ2-7; the match to TRBD1 covers 9 bases. The V and J ends lost 1 base and 1 base, in that order; junction bases with no gene match: 5. Germline CDR1 and CDR2: MDHEN and SYDVKM. The CDR3 contains 16 residues. For the CDR3, the DNA is TGTGCCAGCAGTTTATCCGGGGGACAGGGATCCTACGAGCAGTACTTC. This translates into CASSLSGGQGSYEQYF.

The gene calls are TRBV28 and TRBJ1-6; D may be TRBD1 (5 bases). The germline V gene encodes CDR1 MDHEN and CDR2 SYDVKM. The CDR3 spans 14 residues. Trimming took off 7 bases at V and 7 bases at J, with 14 bases between the two ends. Written as DNA, the CDR3 is TGTGCCAGCACCTCCAGGGCAGGGAATTCACCCCTCCACTTT. Amino acid sequence: CASTSRAGNSPLHF. Full variable domain (remainder filled in from reference TRBV28 and TRBJ1-6): DVKVTQSSRYLVKRTGEKVFLECVQDMDHENMFWYRQDPGLGLRLIYFSYDVKMKEKGDIPEGYSVSREKKERFSLILESASTNQTSMYLCASTSRAGNSPLHFGNGTRLTVT.

V is TRBV6-5 and J is TRBJ1-2; unclear D gene. In germline, CDR1 is MNHEY, CDR2 SVGAGI. This CDR3 has 12 amino acids. Trimming took 7 bases from V and 7 from J, leaving 13 bases between them. The CDR3 DNA follows: TGTGCCAGCACCGGAGGCCGCCTTGGCTACACCTTC. This encodes CASTGGRLGYTF.

This clone occurred a few times. V and J are TRBV28 and TRBJ2-7; D is unresolved. The CDR3 runs to 14 residues. The V end lost 5 bases, the J end lost 0 bases, and 11 bases lay between the germline ends. In germline, CDR1 is MDHEN, CDR2 SYDVKM. The CDR3 here is CASSMHGSSYEQYF. CDR3 coding DNA: TGTGCCAGCAGTATGCATGGCAGCTCCTACGAGCAGTACTTC. Combining the CDR3 with reference TRBV28 and TRBJ2-7 gives the whole variable domain DVKVTQSSRYLVKRTGEKVFLECVQDMDHENMFWYRQDPGLGLRLIYFSYDVKMKEKGDIPEGYSVSREKKERFSLILESASTNQTSMYLCASSMHGSSYEQYFGPGTRLTVT.

This clone was counted between two and nine times. The chain has TRBV6-5 and TRBJ1-1, with TRBD1 identical over 8 bases. Trimming took 4 bases from V and 4 from J; bases not matched to a gene: 5. This CDR3 is built from 14 residues. CDR1 is MNHEY, CDR2 SVGAGI, per germline. In nucleotides, the CDR3 is TGTGCCAGCAGTTCGGACAGGGTGGGCACTGAAGCTTTCTTT. Encoded protein: CASSSDRVGTEAFF.

This chain connects TRBV28 to TRBJ1-1, with 7 bases that match TRBD1. The germline gives CDR1 MDHEN, CDR2 SYDVKM. The ends lost 6 bases at V and 8 bases at J; junction bases unmatched: 6. This CDR3 comprises 12 residues. DNA of the CDR3: TGTGCCAGCAGCCGAGGGGGCCTCGAAGCTTTCTTT. Translation gives CASSRGGLEAFF.

The chain recombines TRBV30 with TRBJ2-7; D is ambiguous. The CDR3 extends over 14 amino acids. Deletions cut 8 bases from V and 3 bases from J, with 20 bases between. Germline CDR1 and CDR2: GTSNPN and SVGIG (reference sequence). The CDR3 DNA sequence: TGTGCCGGCCTCCACAGTGGATGGAACTACGAGCAGTACTTC. Amino acids: CAGLHSGWNYEQYF.